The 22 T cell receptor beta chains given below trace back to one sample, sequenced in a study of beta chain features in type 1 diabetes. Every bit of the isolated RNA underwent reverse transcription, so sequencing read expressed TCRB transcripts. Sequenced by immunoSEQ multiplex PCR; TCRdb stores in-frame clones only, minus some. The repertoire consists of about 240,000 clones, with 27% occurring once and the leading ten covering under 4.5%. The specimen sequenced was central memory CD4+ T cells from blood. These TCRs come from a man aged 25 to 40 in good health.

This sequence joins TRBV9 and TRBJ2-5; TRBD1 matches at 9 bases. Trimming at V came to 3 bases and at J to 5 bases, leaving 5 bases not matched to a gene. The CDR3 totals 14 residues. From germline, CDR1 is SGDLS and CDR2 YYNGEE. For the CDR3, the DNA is TGTGCCAGCAGCGGCAACAGGGGGCTGGAGACCCAGTACTTC. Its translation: CASSGNRGLETQYF.

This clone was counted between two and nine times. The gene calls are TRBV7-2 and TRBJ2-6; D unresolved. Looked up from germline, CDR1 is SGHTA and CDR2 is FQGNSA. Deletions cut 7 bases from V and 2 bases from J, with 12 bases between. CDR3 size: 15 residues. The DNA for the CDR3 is TGTGCCAGCACCAACAAACAAGCTGGGGCCAACGTCCTGACTTTC. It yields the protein CASTNKQAGANVLTF.

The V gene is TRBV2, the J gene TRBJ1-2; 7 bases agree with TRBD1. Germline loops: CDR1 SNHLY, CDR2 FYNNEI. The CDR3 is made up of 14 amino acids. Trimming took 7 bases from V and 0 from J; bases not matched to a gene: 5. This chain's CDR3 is CASNIQGSNYGYTF. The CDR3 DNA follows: TGTGCCAGCAACATACAGGGGTCTAACTATGGCTACACCTTC.

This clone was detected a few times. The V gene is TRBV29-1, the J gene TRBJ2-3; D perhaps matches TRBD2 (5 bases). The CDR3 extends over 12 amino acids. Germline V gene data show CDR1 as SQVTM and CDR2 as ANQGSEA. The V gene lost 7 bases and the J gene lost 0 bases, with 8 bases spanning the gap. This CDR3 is CSAEGSTDTQYF. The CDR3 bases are TGCAGCGCCGAGGGTAGCACAGATACGCAGTATTTT.

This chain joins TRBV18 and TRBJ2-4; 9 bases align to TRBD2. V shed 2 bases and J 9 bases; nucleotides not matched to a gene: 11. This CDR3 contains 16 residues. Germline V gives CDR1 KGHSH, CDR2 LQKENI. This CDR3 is CASSPGAGGVGAIQYF. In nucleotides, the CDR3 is TGTGCCAGCTCACCAGGAGCGGGGGGCGTCGGCGCCATTCAGTACTTC. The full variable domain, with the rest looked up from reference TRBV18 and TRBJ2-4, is NAGVMQNPRHLVRRRGQEARLRCSPMKGHSHVYWYRQLPEEGLKFMVYLQKENIIDESGMPKERFSAEFPKEGPSILRIQQVVRGDSAAYFCASSPGAGGVGAIQYFGAGTRLSVL.

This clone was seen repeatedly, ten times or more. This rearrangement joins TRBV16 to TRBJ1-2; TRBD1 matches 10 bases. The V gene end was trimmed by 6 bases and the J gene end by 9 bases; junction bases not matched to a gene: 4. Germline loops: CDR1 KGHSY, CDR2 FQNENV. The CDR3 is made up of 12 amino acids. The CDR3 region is CASSGTGDSYTF. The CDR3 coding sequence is TGTGCCAGCAGTGGGACAGGGGATAGCTACACCTTC.

CDR3: CASSSRDRGTDTQYF. CDR3 DNA: TGTGCCAGCAGCTCCCGGGACAGGGGCACAGATACGCAGTATTTT. This chain uses TRBV9 with TRBJ2-3; TRBD1 matches 9 bases. V shed 4 bases, J shed 1 base, and the junction held 4 bases outside the gene matches. This CDR3 has 15 amino acids. CDR1 is SGDLS and CDR2 is YYNGEE in the germline V gene.

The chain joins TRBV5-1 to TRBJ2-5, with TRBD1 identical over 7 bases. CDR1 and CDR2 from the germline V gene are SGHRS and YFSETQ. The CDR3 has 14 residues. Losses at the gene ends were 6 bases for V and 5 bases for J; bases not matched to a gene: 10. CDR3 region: CASTTGTPRETQYF. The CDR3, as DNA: TGCGCCAGCACGACAGGGACCCCGAGGGAGACCCAGTACTTC.

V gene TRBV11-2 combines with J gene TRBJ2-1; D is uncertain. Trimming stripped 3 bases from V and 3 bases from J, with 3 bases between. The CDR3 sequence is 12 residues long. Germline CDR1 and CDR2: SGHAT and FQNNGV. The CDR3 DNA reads TGTGCCAGCAGCTTCGACTACAATGAGCAGTTCTTC. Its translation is CASSFDYNEQFF. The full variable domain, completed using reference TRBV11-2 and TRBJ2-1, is EAGVAQSPRYKIIEKRQSVAFWCNPISGHATLYWYQQILGQGPKLLIQFQNNGVVDDSQLPKDRFSAERLKGVDSTLKIQPAKLEDSAVYLCASSFDYNEQFFGPGTRLTVL.

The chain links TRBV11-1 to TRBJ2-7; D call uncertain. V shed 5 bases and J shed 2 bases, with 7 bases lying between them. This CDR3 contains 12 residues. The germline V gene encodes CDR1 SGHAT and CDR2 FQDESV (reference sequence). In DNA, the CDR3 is TGTGCCAGCAGCACCCGCGCCTACGAGCAGTACTTC. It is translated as CASSTRAYEQYF.

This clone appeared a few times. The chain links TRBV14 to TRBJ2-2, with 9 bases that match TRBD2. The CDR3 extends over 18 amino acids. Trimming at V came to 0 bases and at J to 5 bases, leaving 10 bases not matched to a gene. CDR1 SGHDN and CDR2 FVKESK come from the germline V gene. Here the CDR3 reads CASSQEWLAGSPTGELFF. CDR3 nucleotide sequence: TGTGCCAGCAGCCAAGAATGGCTAGCGGGATCCCCGACCGGGGAGCTGTTTTTT.

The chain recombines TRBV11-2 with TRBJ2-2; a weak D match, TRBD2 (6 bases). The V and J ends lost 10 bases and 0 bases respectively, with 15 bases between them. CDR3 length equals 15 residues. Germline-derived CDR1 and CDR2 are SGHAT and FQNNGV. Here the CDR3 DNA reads TGTGCCACCAAGGAATGGGGGGCGAACACCGGGGAGCTGTTTTTT. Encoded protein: CATKEWGANTGELFF. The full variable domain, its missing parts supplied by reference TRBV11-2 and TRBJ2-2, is EAGVAQSPRYKIIEKRQSVAFWCNPISGHATLYWYQQILGQGPKLLIQFQNNGVVDDSQLPKDRFSAERLKGVDSTLKIQPAKLEDSAVYLCATKEWGANTGELFFGEGSRLTVL.

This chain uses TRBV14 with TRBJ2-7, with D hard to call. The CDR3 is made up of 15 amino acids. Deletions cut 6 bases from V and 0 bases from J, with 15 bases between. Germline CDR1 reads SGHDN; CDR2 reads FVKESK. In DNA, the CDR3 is TGTGCCAGCAGTCCTGTCTCCGGGTCCTCCTACGAGCAGTACTTC. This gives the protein CASSPVSGSSYEQYF.

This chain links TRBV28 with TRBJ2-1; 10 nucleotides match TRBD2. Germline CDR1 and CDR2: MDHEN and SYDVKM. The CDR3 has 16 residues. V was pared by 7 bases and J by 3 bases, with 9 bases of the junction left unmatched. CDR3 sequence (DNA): TGTGCCAGCACCTTACGGGGACTAGCGATCTACAATGAGCAGTTCTTC. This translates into CASTLRGLAIYNEQFF.

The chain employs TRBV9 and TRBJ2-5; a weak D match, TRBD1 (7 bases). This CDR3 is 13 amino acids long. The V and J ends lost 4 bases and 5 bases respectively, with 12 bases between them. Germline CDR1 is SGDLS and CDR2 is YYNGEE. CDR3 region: CASSTGAGETQYF. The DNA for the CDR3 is TGTGCCAGCAGCACAGGGGCGGGGGAGACCCAGTACTTC.

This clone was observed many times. CDR3 sequence (DNA): TGCGCCAGCAGTCAAGTCGACAACTATGGCTACACCTTC. Protein product: CASSQVDNYGYTF. The chain links TRBV23-1 to TRBJ1-2; D gene ambiguous. TRBV23-1 is treated as an ORF (open reading frame) with a function not yet certain. CDR3 length equals 13 residues. Trimming left V 2 bases short and J 2 bases short, with 6 bases between.

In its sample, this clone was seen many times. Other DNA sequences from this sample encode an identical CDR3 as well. The CDR3 is CATSSTGPTDTQYF. CDR3 DNA sequence: TGTGCCACCAGCTCCACAGGGCCCACAGATACGCAGTATTTT. The V and J genes are TRBV15 and TRBJ2-3; possible D gene TRBD1, 6 bases. The CDR3 has 14 residues. V was clipped by 5 bases and J by 2 bases, with 11 bases between them. In germline, CDR1 is LNHNV, CDR2 YYDKDF (reference sequence). Combining the CDR3 with reference TRBV15 and TRBJ2-3 gives the whole variable domain DAMVIQNPRYQVTQFGKPVTLSCSQTLNHNVMYWYQQKSSQAPKLLFHYYDKDFNNEADTPDNFQSRRPNTSFCFLDIRSPGLGDTAMYLCATSSTGPTDTQYFGPGTRLTVL.

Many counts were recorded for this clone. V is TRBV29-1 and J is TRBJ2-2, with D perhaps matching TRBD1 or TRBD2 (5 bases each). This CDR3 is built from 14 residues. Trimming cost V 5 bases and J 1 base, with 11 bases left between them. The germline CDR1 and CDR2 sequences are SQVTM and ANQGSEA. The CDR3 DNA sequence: TGCAGCGTTACCGGGACCGTGAACACCGGGGAGCTGTTTTTT. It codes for CSVTGTVNTGELFF.

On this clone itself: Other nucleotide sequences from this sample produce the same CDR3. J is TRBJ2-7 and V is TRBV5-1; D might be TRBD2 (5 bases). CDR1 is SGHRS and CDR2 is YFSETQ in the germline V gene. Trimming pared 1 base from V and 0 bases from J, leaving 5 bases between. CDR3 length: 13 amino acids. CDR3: CASSLTSSYEQYF. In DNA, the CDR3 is TGCGCCAGCAGCTTGACTAGCTCCTACGAGCAGTACTTC.

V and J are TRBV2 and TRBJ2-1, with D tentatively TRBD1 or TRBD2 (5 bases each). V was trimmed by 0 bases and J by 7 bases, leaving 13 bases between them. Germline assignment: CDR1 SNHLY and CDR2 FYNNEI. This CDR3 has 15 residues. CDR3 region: CASSEAEGRGNEQFF. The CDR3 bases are TGTGCCAGCAGTGAAGCAGAGGGGCGCGGGAATGAGCAGTTCTTC. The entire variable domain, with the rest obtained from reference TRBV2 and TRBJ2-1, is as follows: EPEVTQTPSHQVTQMGQEVILRCVPISNHLYFYWYRQILGQKVEFLVSFYNNEISEKSEIFDDQFSVERPDGSNFTLKIRSTKLEDSAMYFCASSEAEGRGNEQFFGPGTRLTVL.

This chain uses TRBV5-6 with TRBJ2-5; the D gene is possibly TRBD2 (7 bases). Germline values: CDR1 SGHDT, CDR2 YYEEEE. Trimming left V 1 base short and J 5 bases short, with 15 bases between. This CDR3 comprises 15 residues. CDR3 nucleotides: TGTGCCAGCAGCTTGTCGGGGGGCTTTTTGGAGACCCAGTACTTC. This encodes CASSLSGGFLETQYF.

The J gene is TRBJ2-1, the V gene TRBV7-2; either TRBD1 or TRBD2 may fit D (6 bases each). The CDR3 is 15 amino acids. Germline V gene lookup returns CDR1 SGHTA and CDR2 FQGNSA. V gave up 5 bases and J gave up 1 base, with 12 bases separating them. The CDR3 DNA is TGTGCCAGCAGCGCCAGGGGAGGTTCCTACAATGAGCAGTTCTTC. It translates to CASSARGGSYNEQFF.